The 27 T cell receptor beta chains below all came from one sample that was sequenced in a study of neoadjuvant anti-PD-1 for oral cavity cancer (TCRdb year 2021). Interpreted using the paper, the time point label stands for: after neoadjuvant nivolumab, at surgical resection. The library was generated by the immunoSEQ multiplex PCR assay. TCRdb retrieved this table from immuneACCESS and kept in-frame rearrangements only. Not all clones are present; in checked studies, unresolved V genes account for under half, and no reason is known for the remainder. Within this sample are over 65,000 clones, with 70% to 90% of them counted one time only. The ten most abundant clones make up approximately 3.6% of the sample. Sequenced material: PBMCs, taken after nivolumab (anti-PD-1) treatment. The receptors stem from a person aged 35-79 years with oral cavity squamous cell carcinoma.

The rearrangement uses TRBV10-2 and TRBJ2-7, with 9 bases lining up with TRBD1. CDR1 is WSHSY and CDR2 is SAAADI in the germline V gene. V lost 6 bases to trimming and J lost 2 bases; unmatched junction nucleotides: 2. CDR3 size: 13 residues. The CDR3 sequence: CASRTGGTYEQYF. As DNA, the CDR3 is TGCGCCAGCAGGACAGGGGGTACCTACGAGCAGTACTTC.

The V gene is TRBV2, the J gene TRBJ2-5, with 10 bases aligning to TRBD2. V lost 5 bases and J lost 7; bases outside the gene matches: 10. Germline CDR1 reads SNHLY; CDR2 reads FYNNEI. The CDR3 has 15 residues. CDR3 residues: CASSRTAGGWVTQYF. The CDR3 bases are TGTGCCAGCAGTAGAACAGCGGGAGGGTGGGTGACCCAGTACTTC. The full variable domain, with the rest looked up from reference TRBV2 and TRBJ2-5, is EPEVTQTPSHQVTQMGQEVILRCVPISNHLYFYWYRQILGQKVEFLVSFYNNEISEKSEIFDDQFSVERPDGSNFTLKIRSTKLEDSAMYFCASSRTAGGWVTQYFGPGTRLLVL.

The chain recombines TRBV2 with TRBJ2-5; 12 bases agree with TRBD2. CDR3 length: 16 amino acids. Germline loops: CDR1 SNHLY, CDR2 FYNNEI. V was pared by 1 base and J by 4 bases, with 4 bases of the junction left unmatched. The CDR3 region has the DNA TGTGCCAGCAGTGAAGGGTCTAGCGGGAGGGTAGAGACCCAGTACTTC. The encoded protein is CASSEGSSGRVETQYF.

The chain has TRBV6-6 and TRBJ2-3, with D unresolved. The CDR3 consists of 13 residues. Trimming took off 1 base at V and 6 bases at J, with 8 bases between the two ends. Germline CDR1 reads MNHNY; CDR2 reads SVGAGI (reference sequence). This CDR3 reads CASSYLTADTQYF. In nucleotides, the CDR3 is TGTGCCAGCAGTTACTTGACGGCGGATACGCAGTATTTT.

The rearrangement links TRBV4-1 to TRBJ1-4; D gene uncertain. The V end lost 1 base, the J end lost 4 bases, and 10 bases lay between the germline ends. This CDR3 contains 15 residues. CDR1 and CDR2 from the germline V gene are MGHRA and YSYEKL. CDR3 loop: CASSQGTASNEKLFF. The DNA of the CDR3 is TGCGCCAGCAGCCAAGGGACGGCTAGTAATGAAAAACTGTTTTTT.

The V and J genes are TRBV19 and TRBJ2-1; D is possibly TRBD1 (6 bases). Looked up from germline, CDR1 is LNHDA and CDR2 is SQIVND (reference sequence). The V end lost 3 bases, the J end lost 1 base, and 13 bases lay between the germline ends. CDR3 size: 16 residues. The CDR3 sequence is CASSIQGQLSYNEQFF. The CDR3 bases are TGTGCCAGTAGTATTCAGGGACAACTTTCCTACAATGAGCAGTTCTTC. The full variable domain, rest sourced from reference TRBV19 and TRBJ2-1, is DGGITQSPKYLFRKEGQNVTLSCEQNLNHDAMYWYRQDPGQGLRLIYYSQIVNDFQKGDIAEGYSVSREKKESFPLTVTSAQKNPTAFYLCASSIQGQLSYNEQFFGPGTRLTVL.

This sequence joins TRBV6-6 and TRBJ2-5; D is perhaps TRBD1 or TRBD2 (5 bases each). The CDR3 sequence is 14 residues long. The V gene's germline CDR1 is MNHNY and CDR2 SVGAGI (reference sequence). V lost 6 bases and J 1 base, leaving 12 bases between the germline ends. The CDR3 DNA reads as TGTGCCAGCAGGTCGGGACGGCTCCAAGAGACCCAGTACTTC. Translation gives CASRSGRLQETQYF.

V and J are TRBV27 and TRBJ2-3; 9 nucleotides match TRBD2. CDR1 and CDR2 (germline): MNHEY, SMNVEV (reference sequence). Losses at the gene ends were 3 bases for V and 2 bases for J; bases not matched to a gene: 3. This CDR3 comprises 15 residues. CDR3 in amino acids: CASSFASGITDTQYF. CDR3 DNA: TGTGCCAGCAGTTTCGCTAGCGGGATCACAGATACGCAGTATTTT.

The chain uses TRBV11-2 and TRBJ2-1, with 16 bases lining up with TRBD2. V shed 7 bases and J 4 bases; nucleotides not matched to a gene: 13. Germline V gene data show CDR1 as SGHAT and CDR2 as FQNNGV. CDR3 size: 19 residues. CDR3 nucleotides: TGTGCCAGCACTCCTATCGTGGGACTAGCGGGAGGGCCGTACAATGAGCAGTTCTTC. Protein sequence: CASTPIVGLAGGPYNEQFF.

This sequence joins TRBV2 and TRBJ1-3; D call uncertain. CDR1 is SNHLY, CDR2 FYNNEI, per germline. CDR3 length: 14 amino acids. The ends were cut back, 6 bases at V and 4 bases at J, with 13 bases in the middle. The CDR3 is CASRRTQEGNTIYF. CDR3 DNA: TGTGCCAGCAGGCGGACGCAGGAAGGAAACACCATATATTTT.

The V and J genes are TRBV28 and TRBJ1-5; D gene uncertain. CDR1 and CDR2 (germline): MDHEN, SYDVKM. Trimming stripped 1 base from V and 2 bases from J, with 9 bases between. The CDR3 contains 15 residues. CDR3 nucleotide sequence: TGTGCCAGCAGTTTATCGGGTAAGGGCAATCAGCCCCAGCATTTT. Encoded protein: CASSLSGKGNQPQHF.

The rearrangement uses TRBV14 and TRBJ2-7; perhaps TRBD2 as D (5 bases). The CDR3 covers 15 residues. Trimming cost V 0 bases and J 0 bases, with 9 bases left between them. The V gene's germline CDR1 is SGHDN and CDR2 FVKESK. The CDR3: CASSQDSAHSYEQYF. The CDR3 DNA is TGTGCCAGCAGCCAAGATAGCGCCCACTCCTACGAGCAGTACTTC.

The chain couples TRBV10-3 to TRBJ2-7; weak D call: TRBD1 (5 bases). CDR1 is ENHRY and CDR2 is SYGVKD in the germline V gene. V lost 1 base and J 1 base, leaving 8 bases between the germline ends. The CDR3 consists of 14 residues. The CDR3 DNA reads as TGTGCCATCAGTGAGTTCCAGGGTTCCTACGAGCAGTACTTC. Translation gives CAISEFQGSYEQYF.

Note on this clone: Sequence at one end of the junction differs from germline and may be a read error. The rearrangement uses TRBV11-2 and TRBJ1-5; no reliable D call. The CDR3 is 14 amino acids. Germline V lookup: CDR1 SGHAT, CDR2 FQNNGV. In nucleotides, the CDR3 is TGTGCCAGCAGCTCGGTTAGTGGGAATCGGCCCCAGCATTTT. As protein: CASSSVSGNRPQHF. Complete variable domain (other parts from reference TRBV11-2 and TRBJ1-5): EAGVAQSPRYKIIEKRQSVAFWCNPISGHATLYWYQQILGQGPKLLIQFQNNGVVDDSQLPKDRFSAERLKGVDSTLKIQPAKLEDSAVYLCASSSVSGNRPQHFGDGTRLSIL.

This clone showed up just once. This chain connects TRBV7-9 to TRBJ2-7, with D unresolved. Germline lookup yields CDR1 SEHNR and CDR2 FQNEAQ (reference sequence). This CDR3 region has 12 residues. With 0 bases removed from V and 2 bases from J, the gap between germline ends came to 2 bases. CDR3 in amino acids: CASSLAPYEQYF. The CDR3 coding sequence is TGTGCCAGCAGCTTAGCCCCCTACGAGCAGTACTTC.

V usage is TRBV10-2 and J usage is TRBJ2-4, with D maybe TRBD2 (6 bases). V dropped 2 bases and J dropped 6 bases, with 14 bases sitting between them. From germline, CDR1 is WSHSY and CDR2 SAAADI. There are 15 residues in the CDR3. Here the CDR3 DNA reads TGCGCCAGCAGTGAGACTCGGGGGAACGGAAACATTCAGTACTTC. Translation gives CASSETRGNGNIQYF.

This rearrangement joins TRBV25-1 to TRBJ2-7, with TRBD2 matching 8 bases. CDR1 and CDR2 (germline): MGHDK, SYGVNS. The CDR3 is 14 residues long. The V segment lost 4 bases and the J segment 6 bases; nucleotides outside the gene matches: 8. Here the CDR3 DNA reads TGTGCCAGCAGTGGTAAAGCGGGAGTTAGCGAGCAGTACTTC. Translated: CASSGKAGVSEQYF.

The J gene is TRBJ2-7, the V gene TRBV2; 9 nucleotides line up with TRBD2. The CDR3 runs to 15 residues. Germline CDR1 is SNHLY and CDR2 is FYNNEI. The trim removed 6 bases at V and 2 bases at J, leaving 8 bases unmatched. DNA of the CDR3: TGTGCCAGCAGCTTAGCGGGAGTGGGGACCTACGAGCAGTACTTC. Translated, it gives CASSLAGVGTYEQYF.

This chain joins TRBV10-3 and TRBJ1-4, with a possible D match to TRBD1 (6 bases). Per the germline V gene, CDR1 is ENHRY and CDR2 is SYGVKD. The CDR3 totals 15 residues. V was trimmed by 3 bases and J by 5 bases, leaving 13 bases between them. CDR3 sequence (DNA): TGTGCCATCAGTGACCCGACAGGTGCCAATGAAAAACTGTTTTTT. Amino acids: CAISDPTGANEKLFF.

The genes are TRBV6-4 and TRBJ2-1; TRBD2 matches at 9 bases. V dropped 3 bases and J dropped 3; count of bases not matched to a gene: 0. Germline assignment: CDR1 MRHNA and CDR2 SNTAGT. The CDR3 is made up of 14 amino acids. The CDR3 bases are TGTGCCAGCAGTGAGCGGGAGGGCTACAATGAGCAGTTCTTC. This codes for CASSEREGYNEQFF.

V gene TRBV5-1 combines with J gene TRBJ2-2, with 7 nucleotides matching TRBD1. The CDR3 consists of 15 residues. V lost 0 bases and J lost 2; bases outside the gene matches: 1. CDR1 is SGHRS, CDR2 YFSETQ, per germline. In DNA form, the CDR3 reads TGCGCCAGCAGCTTGGGACAGGGAAACACCGGGGAGCTGTTTTTT. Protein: CASSLGQGNTGELFF.

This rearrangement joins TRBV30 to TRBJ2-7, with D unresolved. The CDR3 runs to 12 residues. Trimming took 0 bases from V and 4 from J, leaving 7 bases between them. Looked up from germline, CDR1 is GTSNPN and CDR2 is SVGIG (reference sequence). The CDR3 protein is CAWSVASYEQYF. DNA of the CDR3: TGTGCCTGGAGTGTTGCTTCATACGAGCAGTACTTC.

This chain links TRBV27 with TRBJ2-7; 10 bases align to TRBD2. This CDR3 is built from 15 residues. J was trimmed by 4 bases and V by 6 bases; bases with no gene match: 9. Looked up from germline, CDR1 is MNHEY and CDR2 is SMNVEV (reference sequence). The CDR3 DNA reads TGTGCCAGCAGGCCCGGGACTAGCGTTGGGTACGAGCAGTACTTC. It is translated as CASRPGTSVGYEQYF.

The CDR3 spells CASKEVDAGELFF. The CDR3 coding sequence is TGTGCCAGCAAGGAGGTCGACGCCGGGGAGCTGTTTTTT. The V and J genes are TRBV7-9 and TRBJ2-2; tentative D call: TRBD2 (5 bases). The CDR3 is made up of 13 amino acids. Trimming cost V 7 bases and J 6 bases, with 12 bases left between them. Germline CDR1 reads SEHNR; CDR2 reads FQNEAQ (reference sequence).

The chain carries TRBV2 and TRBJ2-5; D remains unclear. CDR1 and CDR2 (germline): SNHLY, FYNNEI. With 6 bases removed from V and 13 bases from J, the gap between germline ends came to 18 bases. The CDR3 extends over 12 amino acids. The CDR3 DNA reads TGTGCCAGCAGCCCCCTCATCCAGGTCCTGTACTTC. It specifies CASSPLIQVLYF. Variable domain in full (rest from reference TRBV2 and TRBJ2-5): EPEVTQTPSHQVTQMGQEVILRCVPISNHLYFYWYRQILGQKVEFLVSFYNNEISEKSEIFDDQFSVERPDGSNFTLKIRSTKLEDSAMYFCASSPLIQVLYFGPGTRLLVL.

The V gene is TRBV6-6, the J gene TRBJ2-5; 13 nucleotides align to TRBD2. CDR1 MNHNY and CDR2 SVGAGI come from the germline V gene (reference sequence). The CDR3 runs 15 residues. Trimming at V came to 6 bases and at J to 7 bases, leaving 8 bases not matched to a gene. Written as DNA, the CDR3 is TGTGCCAGCAGCCGAACTAGCGGGAGGGAGGGGACCCAGTACTTC. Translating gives CASSRTSGREGTQYF.

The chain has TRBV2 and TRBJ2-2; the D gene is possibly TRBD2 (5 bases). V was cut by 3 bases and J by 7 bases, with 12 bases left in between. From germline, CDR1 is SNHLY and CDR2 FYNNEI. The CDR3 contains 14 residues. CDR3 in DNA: TGTGCCAGCAGTGACCCGGGGTGGGTCGGGGAGCTGTTTTTT. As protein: CASSDPGWVGELFF.